This T cell receptor beta chain was sequenced during a study of memory CD4+ T cells and cytomegalovirus serostatus. Findings and limits, study-wide: Suggested: most of the CMV-linked TCR signature lies in CD4+ memory cells.

This CDR3 spans 12 amino acids. CDR1 is GTSNPN and CDR2 is SVGIG in the germline V gene (reference sequence). Between the trimmed V and J ends, which lost 5 bases and 6 bases, there was a span of 11 bases. Using immunoSEQ multiplex PCR, the repertoire was profiled, and TCRdb retains in-frame clones only, with some absent. The data show roughly 76,000 clones, 78% seen once. As to this clone: What it binds is not known.

The sort gate was single viable CD3+CD4+CD8-CD45RO+ cells for memory CD4+ T cells. The chain has TRBV30 and TRBJ2-1; maybe TRBD2 (6 bases). The receptor's source is an adult in good health and CMV-seropositive. Input material: memory CD4+ T cells from blood. The CDR3 spells CAWGTDGNEQFF. In DNA, the CDR3 is TGTGCCTGGGGGACTGACGGCAATGAGCAGTTCTTC.